The clone carrying this T cell receptor (beta chain) turned up a few times. Its antigen is currently unknown. This CDR3 region has 13 residues. These data are taken from a study of CD8+ T cells in alopecia areata. The treatment here: oral pan-JAK inhibitor, 5-10 mg twice daily. The authors sorted CD4+ and CD8+ T cells from PBMCs. TCR sequencing used cDNA made by reverse transcription of extracted RNA. The method was immunoSEQ multiplex PCR; TCRdb's version includes in-frame clones alone and lacks a portion of them. The table lists some 200,000 clones, roughly 56% of them singletons, with 1.5% to 2% in the top ten. Study-level results: It was observed that many expanded lesional clones persisted in scalp and blood during tofacitinib. In lesional scalp, particularly from alopecia totalis/universalis, clonality was higher than in normal scalp. For baseline CD8+ expansion, any link to response stays uncertain with one nonresponder.

The sequencing here drew on CD4+ T cells sorted from blood, taken at week 4, from a patient treated with tofacitinib. The source of this sequence is a human donor with alopecia areata. The genes are TRBV21-1 and TRBJ1-2. TRBV21-1 represents a pseudogene. The CDR3: CASSKEKGSGYTF. The CDR3 bases are TGTGCCAGCAGCAAAGAAAAGGGTAGCGGCTACACCTTC.